The 21 T cell receptor beta chains presented below share a single source sample, sequenced in a study of T cell responses to AZD1222 COVID-19 vaccine. Profiling relied on immunoSEQ multiplex PCR, and the TCRdb table lists in-frame clones only, not all of them. The sample has some 150,000 clones, about 92% seen once; the top ten hold approximately 0.96%. This sample comprised peripheral blood, obtained on day 0 of MenACWY control vaccination. These receptors originate from an adult in good health.

A single count supports this clone. The gene calls are TRBV19 and TRBJ1-1, with D tentatively TRBD1 (5 bases). The CDR3 covers 17 residues. V was trimmed by 2 bases and J by 1 base, leaving 17 bases between them. Looked up from germline, CDR1 is LNHDA and CDR2 is SQIVND (reference sequence). For the CDR3, the DNA is TGTGCCAGTAGTATATCTGGGGCCACGTACGGGAACACTGAAGCTTTCTTT. Amino acids: CASSISGATYGNTEAFF.

The chain links TRBV12-3 or TRBV12-4 to TRBJ1-2; D not resolved. This CDR3 has 13 amino acids. Trimming removed 1 base at V and 2 bases at J, with 5 bases between. Written as DNA, the CDR3 is TGTGCCAGCAGTTTAGGTCTGAACTATGGCTACACCTTC. It translates to CASSLGLNYGYTF.

The rearrangement uses TRBV2 and TRBJ2-7; 8 nucleotides agree with TRBD1. Germline-derived CDR1 and CDR2 are SNHLY and FYNNEI. With V trimmed by 1 base and J by 3 bases, 2 bases remained unmatched. The CDR3 contains 14 residues. The CDR3 sequence is CASSEGTGSYEQYF. In DNA form, the CDR3 reads TGTGCCAGCAGTGAAGGGACAGGGAGCTACGAGCAGTACTTC. The entire variable domain, with the rest obtained from reference TRBV2 and TRBJ2-7, is as follows: EPEVTQTPSHQVTQMGQEVILRCVPISNHLYFYWYRQILGQKVEFLVSFYNNEISEKSEIFDDQFSVERPDGSNFTLKIRSTKLEDSAMYFCASSEGTGSYEQYFGPGTRLTVT.

The chain uses TRBV5-1 and TRBJ1-1; the match to TRBD1 covers 7 bases. Germline V gene lookup returns CDR1 SGHRS and CDR2 YFSETQ. With V trimmed by 7 bases and J by 4 bases, 16 bases remained unmatched. The CDR3 loop spans 16 amino acids. CDR3 in amino acids: CASGRDRILVGTEAFF. CDR3 coding DNA: TGCGCCAGCGGCCGGGACAGAATTCTTGTGGGCACTGAAGCTTTCTTT. Full variable domain (rest looked up from reference TRBV5-1 and TRBJ1-1): KAGVTQTPRYLIKTRGQQVTLSCSPISGHRSVSWYQQTPGQGLQFLFEYFSETQRNKGNFPGRFSGRQFSNSRSEMNVSTLELGDSALYLCASGRDRILVGTEAFFGQGTRLTVV.

This chain's CDR3 is CARRGHLRGMNTEAFF. CDR3 sequence (DNA): TGTGCCAGGCGGGGGCACCTTAGAGGAATGAACACTGAAGCTTTCTTT. V is TRBV21-1 and J is TRBJ1-1. TRBV21-1 is tagged as a pseudogene. This CDR3 is 16 amino acids long.

The chain has TRBV19 and TRBJ1-2; D remains ambiguous. Per germline, CDR1 LNHDA and CDR2 SQIVND (reference sequence). Trimming took off 5 bases at V and 0 bases at J, with 7 bases between the two ends. The CDR3 sequence is 13 residues long. CDR3 amino acids: CASSFRSNYGYTF. The CDR3 DNA is TGTGCCAGTAGTTTCAGATCTAACTATGGCTACACCTTC.

The gene calls are TRBV7-9 and TRBJ1-5, with 8 bases that match TRBD1. Trimming cost V 0 bases and J 3 bases; bases outside gene matches: 7. CDR1 SEHNR and CDR2 FQNEAQ come from the germline V gene (reference sequence). The CDR3 length is 17 residues. The CDR3 DNA follows: TGTGCCAGCAGCTTAGCGGTTCCGGGACAGGACAATCAGCCCCAGCATTTT. Its translation is CASSLAVPGQDNQPQHF. Together with reference TRBV7-9 and TRBJ1-5, the CDR3 gives the full variable domain: DTGVSQNPRHKITKRGQNVTFRCDPISEHNRLYWYRQTLGQGPEFLTYFQNEAQLEKSRLLSDRFSAERPKGSFSTLEIQRTEQGDSAMYLCASSLAVPGQDNQPQHFGDGTRLSIL.

The V gene is TRBV29-1, the J gene TRBJ1-3, with a weak D call TRBD1 (6 bases). CDR1 and CDR2 from the germline V gene are SQVTM and ANQGSEA. The germline V and J ends were trimmed by 6 bases and 4 bases, with 19 bases remaining between them. CDR3 length equals 15 residues. CDR3 sequence (DNA): TGCAGCGTCGGTAAAGGAACGGACAGAGGAAACACCATATATTTT. This sequence encodes CSVGKGTDRGNTIYF.

The gene calls are TRBV29-1 and TRBJ2-7; unclear D gene. The germline gives CDR1 SQVTM, CDR2 ANQGSEA. Trimming took off 4 bases at V and 4 bases at J, with 20 bases between the two ends. The CDR3 is made up of 15 amino acids. This CDR3 reads CSVAWQLGPQYEQYF. The DNA of the CDR3 is TGCAGCGTTGCTTGGCAGCTAGGACCCCAGTACGAGCAGTACTTC.

The chain combines TRBV7-2 with TRBJ2-3; 14 bases line up with TRBD2. The germline CDR1 and CDR2 sequences are SGHTA and FQGNSA. The V and J ends lost 5 bases and 4 bases, in that order; junction bases with no gene match: 11. The CDR3 consists of 18 residues. CDR3 loop: CASSPTPGLAGEADTQYF. The CDR3 DNA reads TGTGCCAGCAGCCCAACCCCGGGACTAGCGGGGGAAGCAGATACGCAGTATTTT.

The rearrangement joins TRBV9 to TRBJ2-7; D perhaps matches TRBD2 (6 bases). Germline CDR1 SGDLS, CDR2 YYNGEE. Trimming took 0 bases from V and 7 from J, leaving 17 bases between them. This CDR3 region has 15 residues. The CDR3 sequence is CASSVAGDGSFEQYF. CDR3 nucleotides: TGTGCCAGCAGCGTAGCGGGGGACGGAAGCTTTGAGCAGTACTTC.

The chain joins TRBV9 to TRBJ1-1; possible D gene TRBD1, 5 bases. Germline loops: CDR1 SGDLS, CDR2 YYNGEE. The V gene lost 4 bases and the J gene lost 3 bases, with 13 bases spanning the gap. The CDR3 has 14 amino acids. CDR3 residues: CASSPRGGDTEAFF. The CDR3 DNA reads TGTGCCAGCAGCCCCCGGGGGGGAGACACTGAAGCTTTCTTT.

The rearrangement links TRBV6-5 to TRBJ1-6; D gene ambiguous. CDR1 and CDR2 (germline): MNHEY, SVGAGI. The CDR3 is 15 amino acids. Trimming pared 0 bases from V and 7 bases from J, leaving 10 bases between. CDR3 coding DNA: TGTGCCAGCAGTTACTCCGCAGCCCCAAATTCACCCCTCCACTTT. This translates into CASSYSAAPNSPLHF.

This clone was detected once. The gene calls are TRBV6-5 and TRBJ2-1, with 9 bases identical to TRBD2. The CDR3 covers 15 residues. The germline CDR1 and CDR2 sequences are MNHEY and SVGAGI. Trimming at V came to 8 bases and at J to 8 bases, leaving 13 bases not matched to a gene. The CDR3 DNA follows: TGTGCCAGCGGACGGAGCGGGGGGCCGTATGATGAGCAGTTCTTC. Protein product: CASGRSGGPYDEQFF.

The chain couples TRBV7-9 to TRBJ1-1; tentatively, D is TRBD1 (6 bases). The ends were cut back, 5 bases at V and 7 bases at J, with 11 bases in the middle. The CDR3 has 12 amino acids. Germline V CDR1 and CDR2: SEHNR, FQNEAQ (reference sequence). The CDR3 loop reads CASSPRTVEAFF. The CDR3 region has the DNA TGTGCCAGCAGCCCCCGGACAGTTGAAGCTTTCTTT.

V gene TRBV7-9 combines with J gene TRBJ1-4; D call uncertain. Looked up from germline, CDR1 is SEHNR and CDR2 is FQNEAQ (reference sequence). Trimming cost V 1 base and J 4 bases, with 10 bases left between them. This CDR3 has 15 residues. This chain's CDR3 is CASSLDGRDNEKLFF. In DNA form, the CDR3 reads TGTGCCAGCAGCTTAGATGGACGGGATAATGAAAAACTGTTTTTT.

The chain couples TRBV7-8 to TRBJ1-1, with D possibly being TRBD1 (5 bases). The CDR3 runs 16 residues. The V end lost 1 base, the J end lost 4 bases, and 16 bases lay between the germline ends. CDR1 and CDR2 from the germline V gene are SGHVS and FQNEAQ. DNA of the CDR3: TGTGCCAGCAGCTTAGGGGCGTCGGGGCAGAGCACTGAAGCTTTCTTT. Protein sequence: CASSLGASGQSTEAFF. Full variable domain (remainder filled in from reference TRBV7-8 and TRBJ1-1): GAGVSQSPRYKVAKRGQDVALRCDPISGHVSLFWYQQALGQGPEFLTYFQNEAQLDKSGLPSDRFFAERPEGSVSTLKIQRTQQEDSAVYLCASSLGASGQSTEAFFGQGTRLTVV.

V and J are TRBV4-1 and TRBJ1-5; TRBD1 might be the D (6 bases). Germline V CDR1 and CDR2: MGHRA, YSYEKL. Trimming took 4 bases from V and 6 from J, leaving 16 bases between them. The length of the CDR3 is 15 residues. CDR3 in DNA: TGCGCCAGCAGCCGAGATTCGGGGGCAGGTCAGCCCCAGCATTTT. Translating it yields CASSRDSGAGQPQHF.

The chain links TRBV5-1 to TRBJ1-4, with D perhaps matching TRBD1 (5 bases). Germline lookup yields CDR1 SGHRS and CDR2 YFSETQ. This CDR3 spans 15 amino acids. Between the trimmed V and J ends, which lost 4 bases and 8 bases, there was a span of 18 bases. This chain's CDR3 is CASSPDGGVEEKLFF. The CDR3 coding sequence is TGCGCCAGCAGCCCCGATGGGGGGGTCGAGGAAAAACTGTTTTTT.

The V gene is TRBV7-2, the J gene TRBJ1-2; D possibly corresponds to TRBD1 (6 bases). CDR1 and CDR2 from the germline V gene are SGHTA and FQGNSA. The CDR3 sequence is 15 residues long. V lost 1 base to trimming and J lost 7 bases, with 16 bases between them. Here the CDR3 DNA reads TGTGCCAGCAGCTTAGGCTTCAGGGGATCTAGTGGCTACACCTTC. Its protein is CASSLGFRGSSGYTF.

The chain uses TRBV6-2 or TRBV6-3 and TRBJ2-1; TRBD2 aligns across 14 bases. Germline V gene data show CDR1 as MNHEY and CDR2 as SVGEGT. The trim removed 5 bases at V and 9 bases at J, leaving 12 bases unmatched. The CDR3 has 17 residues. CDR3 amino acids: CASSARLAGGPFGEQFF. CDR3 bases: TGTGCCAGCAGTGCCCGACTAGCGGGAGGGCCATTTGGTGAGCAGTTCTTC.